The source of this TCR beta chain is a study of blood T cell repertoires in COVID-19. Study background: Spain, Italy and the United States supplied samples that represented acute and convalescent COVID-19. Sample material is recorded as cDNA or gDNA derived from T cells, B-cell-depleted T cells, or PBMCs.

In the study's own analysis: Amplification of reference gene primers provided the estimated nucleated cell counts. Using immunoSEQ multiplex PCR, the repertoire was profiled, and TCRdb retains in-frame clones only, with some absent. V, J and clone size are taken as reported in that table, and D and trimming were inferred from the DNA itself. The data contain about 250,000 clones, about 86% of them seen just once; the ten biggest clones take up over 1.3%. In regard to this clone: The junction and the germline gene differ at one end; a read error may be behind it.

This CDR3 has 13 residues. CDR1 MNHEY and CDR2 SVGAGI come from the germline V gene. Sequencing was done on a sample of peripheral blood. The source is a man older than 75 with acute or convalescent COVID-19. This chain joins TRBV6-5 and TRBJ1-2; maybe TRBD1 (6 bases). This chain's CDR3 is CASSDSGEGGYTF. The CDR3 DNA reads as TGTGCCAGCAGTGACTCAGGGGAGGGAGGCTACACCTTC.